The 20 T cell receptor beta chains in this list originate from one sample, sequenced in a study of blood T cells in healthy people across ages. It was with a sample-barcoded 5' primer and a J-beta primer mix that a second PCR of about 6 to 12 cycles was run. TCRdb reprocessed the 5' RACE reads via MiXCR and lists one record per CDR3 protein. Altogether around 990,000 distinct CDR3 sequences are present, about 25% being singletons, with the ten largest covering about 0.72%. This sample was also put to use in a study of T cells of mothers and their children.

Sequencing was performed on blood. These receptors were collected from a girl aged 2-10 years in good health.

The chain recombines TRBV4-1 with TRBJ2-2; D remains unclear. Germline V gives CDR1 MGHRA, CDR2 YSYEKL. The CDR3 has 17 residues. The germline V and J ends were trimmed by 1 base and 4 bases, with 16 bases remaining between them. CDR3 sequence (DNA): TGCGCCAGCAGCCAAGTGGATCTGGGCTTAACCACCGGGGAGCTGTTTTTT. This sequence encodes CASSQVDLGLTTGELFF.

The chain joins TRBV20-1 to TRBJ2-2, with TRBD2 matching over 9 bases. Germline CDR1 is DFQATT and CDR2 is SNEGSKA (reference sequence). This CDR3 has 17 residues. The V and J ends lost 4 bases and 5 bases, in that order; junction bases with no gene match: 14. Written as DNA, the CDR3 is TGCAGTGCTAAGAGGGGTAGCGGGAGAAGAAGTACCGGGGAGCTGTTTTTT. Translation: CSAKRGSGRRSTGELFF.

The chain has TRBV12-3 or TRBV12-4 and TRBJ2-3; TRBD2 matches 10 bases. This CDR3 spans 14 amino acids. V lost 6 bases to trimming and J lost 2 bases; unmatched junction nucleotides: 2. CDR3 amino acids: CASRTSGLTDTQYF. CDR3 bases: TGTGCCAGCAGGACTAGCGGGCTCACAGATACGCAGTATTTT.

The chain links TRBV12-3 or TRBV12-4 to TRBJ2-1; 7 nucleotides match TRBD1. The CDR3 spans 14 residues. J gave up 5 bases and V 5 bases, and 6 bases lay outside the gene matches. CDR3 in DNA: TGTGCCAGCAGTCCGGGACAGCGAAACAATGAGCAGTTCTTC. It codes for CASSPGQRNNEQFF.

The V and J genes are TRBV27 and TRBJ2-1; no firm D call. Trimming removed 6 bases at V and 7 bases at J, with 13 bases between. The CDR3 is 13 amino acids. CDR1 MNHEY and CDR2 SMNVEV come from the germline V gene (reference sequence). The CDR3 DNA sequence: TGTGCCAGCAGCGGACCCCGTCATAATGAGCAGTTCTTC. Amino acids: CASSGPRHNEQFF.

This clonotype was picked up many times. This chain links TRBV7-3 with TRBJ1-5; D unresolved. CDR3 length: 13 residues. Per germline, CDR1 SGHTA and CDR2 FQGTGA. V dropped 6 bases and J dropped 2 bases, with 8 bases sitting between them. The CDR3 coding sequence is TGTGCCAGCAGTTCAACGGGCAATCAGCCCCAGCATTTT. As protein: CASSSTGNQPQHF.

This clonotype was recorded many times. The V call is TRBV6-5, the J call TRBJ2-1; 7 bases align to TRBD1. The CDR3 covers 12 residues. Looked up from germline, CDR1 is MNHEY and CDR2 is SVGAGI. The ends lost 6 bases at V and 10 bases at J; junction bases unmatched: 6. This CDR3 is CASSSTGFEQFF. The CDR3 DNA sequence: TGTGCCAGCAGCTCGACAGGGTTCGAGCAGTTCTTC.

In its sample, this clonotype was seen once. This chain connects TRBV19 to TRBJ2-1, with 11 nucleotides matching TRBD1. CDR1 LNHDA and CDR2 SQIVND come from the germline V gene (reference sequence). The CDR3 loop spans 16 amino acids. Trimming took 3 bases from V and 5 from J; bases not matched to a gene: 6. Here the CDR3 DNA reads TGTGCCAGTAGTATTGGGTGGACAGGGGGCAACAATGAGCAGTTCTTC. Its protein is CASSIGWTGGNNEQFF.

This chain connects TRBV6-1 to TRBJ2-5; 10 bases are a match to TRBD2. TRBJ2-1 matches the DNA end more closely, so the J call is doubtful. From germline, CDR1 is MNHNS and CDR2 SASEGT. This CDR3 is 15 amino acids long. Here the CDR3 DNA reads TGTGCCAGCAACGAAGGGCTAGCGGGAGTAAATGAGCAGTTCTTC. It yields the protein CASNEGLAGVNEQFF.

The chain has TRBV5-1 and TRBJ2-1, with D possibly being TRBD2 (5 bases). This CDR3 region has 14 residues. Trimming pared 0 bases from V and 6 bases from J, leaving 10 bases between. Germline V gives CDR1 SGHRS, CDR2 YFSETQ. CDR3 nucleotide sequence: TGCGCCAGCAGCTTGGCCGAGGGTAGCAATGAGCAGTTCTTC. Amino acids: CASSLAEGSNEQFF. The whole variable domain, remainder taken from reference TRBV5-1 and TRBJ2-1, is KAGVTQTPRYLIKTRGQQVTLSCSPISGHRSVSWYQQTPGQGLQFLFEYFSETQRNKGNFPGRFSGRQFSNSRSEMNVSTLELGDSALYLCASSLAEGSNEQFFGPGTRLTVL.

CDR3 coding DNA: TGTGCCAGCCTGGGACAGAACAATGAGCAGTTCTTC. It is translated as CASLGQNNEQFF. The rearrangement links TRBV7-9 to TRBJ2-1, with 7 positions matching TRBD1. Germline values: CDR1 SEHNR, CDR2 FQNEAQ (reference sequence). V shed 8 bases, J shed 5 bases, and the junction held 3 bases outside the gene matches. The CDR3 length is 12 residues.

This chain uses TRBV14 with TRBJ2-3, with D tentatively TRBD1 (6 bases). Trimming removed 4 bases at V and 2 bases at J, with 19 bases between. The CDR3 has 17 residues. CDR1 and CDR2 from the germline V gene are SGHDN and FVKESK. The CDR3 nucleotides read TGTGCCAGCAGCCGGACAGTTCCAATTCTAAACACAGATACGCAGTATTTT. Translation: CASSRTVPILNTDTQYF.

This chain links TRBV10-3 with TRBJ2-5; a weak D match, TRBD1 (5 bases). Trimming took off 6 bases at V and 2 bases at J, with 13 bases between the two ends. Germline loops: CDR1 ENHRY, CDR2 SYGVKD. CDR3 length: 14 residues. CDR3 coding DNA: TGTGCCATCAGAACCTCAGCAGGGCAAGAGACCCAGTACTTC. As protein: CAIRTSAGQETQYF.

This rearrangement joins TRBV10-3 to TRBJ2-6; a possible D gene is TRBD2 (6 bases). Germline values: CDR1 ENHRY, CDR2 SYGVKD. V shed 7 bases and J shed 0 bases, with 16 bases lying between them. The CDR3 has 17 amino acids. Here the CDR3 reads CAINIGVGGSGANVLTF. The CDR3 bases are TGTGCCATCAATATCGGGGTGGGGGGCTCTGGGGCCAACGTCCTGACTTTC.

V usage is TRBV28 and J usage is TRBJ2-7; tentatively, D is TRBD2 (6 bases). The germline CDR1 and CDR2 sequences are MDHEN and SYDVKM. This CDR3 comprises 13 residues. V lost 6 bases and J 9 bases, leaving 18 bases between the germline ends. CDR3 in amino acids: CASSLAGLQGQYF. CDR3 nucleotide sequence: TGTGCCAGCAGCCTTGCGGGGCTCCAGGGGCAGTACTTC. The full variable domain, with the rest looked up from reference TRBV28 and TRBJ2-7, is DVKVTQSSRYLVKRTGEKVFLECVQDMDHENMFWYRQDPGLGLRLIYFSYDVKMKEKGDIPEGYSVSREKKERFSLILESASTNQTSMYLCASSLAGLQGQYFGPGTRLTVT.

This clonotype was found a few times. This chain uses TRBV12-3 or TRBV12-4 with TRBJ2-7; D ambiguous. CDR3 length equals 15 residues. V was cut by 2 bases and J by 6 bases, with 17 bases left in between. CDR3 coding DNA: TGTGCCAGCAGTTTAAATAGGGTAAAGGGCAGCGAGCAGTACTTC. Protein product: CASSLNRVKGSEQYF.

This chain joins TRBV7-2 and TRBJ2-5, with no clear D. The J call may be mistaken, given a closer DNA end match to TRBJ2-1. This CDR3 has 12 residues. The germline gives CDR1 SGHTA, CDR2 FQGNSA. CDR3 sequence reads: CASSLEEYEQFF. The CDR3 region has the DNA TGTGCCAGCAGCTTAGAGGAGTATGAGCAGTTCTTC.

V usage is TRBV3-1 and J usage is TRBJ2-5; no clear D gene. The end of the DNA aligns better with TRBJ2-7, so the J call may be wrong. The germline V gene encodes CDR1 LGHDT and CDR2 YNNKEL (reference sequence). This CDR3 spans 13 amino acids. The CDR3 nucleotides are TGTGCCAGCAGCCAAGTTGACACCTACGAGCAGTACTTC. Translated: CASSQVDTYEQYF.

In this sample, this clonotype turned up once. This chain links TRBV20-1 with TRBJ1-5; possible D gene TRBD1, 5 bases. The CDR3 runs to 15 residues. Trimming stripped 1 base from V and 7 bases from J, with 17 bases between. Germline-derived CDR1 and CDR2 are DFQATT and SNEGSKA (reference sequence). The chain's CDR3 is CSARGWVGWGQPQHF. CDR3 sequence (DNA): TGCAGTGCTAGAGGTTGGGTGGGTTGGGGGCAGCCCCAGCATTTT.

This clonotype has more than one count but fewer than ten. The V call is TRBV25-1, the J call TRBJ1-1; D perhaps matches TRBD1 (6 bases). Trimming removed 8 bases at V and 11 bases at J, with 15 bases between. CDR1 is MGHDK, CDR2 SYGVNS, per germline. CDR3 length: 11 amino acids. CDR3 coding DNA: TGTGCCAGCCGGGGACACTTTGAGGCTTTCTTT. It encodes CASRGHFEAFF. Full variable domain (outside the CDR3, taken from reference TRBV25-1 and TRBJ1-1): EADIYQTPRYLVIGTGKKITLECSQTMGHDKMYWYQQDPGMELHLIHYSYGVNSTEKGDLSSESTVSRIRTEHFPLTLESARPSHTSQYLCASRGHFEAFFGQGTRLTVV.